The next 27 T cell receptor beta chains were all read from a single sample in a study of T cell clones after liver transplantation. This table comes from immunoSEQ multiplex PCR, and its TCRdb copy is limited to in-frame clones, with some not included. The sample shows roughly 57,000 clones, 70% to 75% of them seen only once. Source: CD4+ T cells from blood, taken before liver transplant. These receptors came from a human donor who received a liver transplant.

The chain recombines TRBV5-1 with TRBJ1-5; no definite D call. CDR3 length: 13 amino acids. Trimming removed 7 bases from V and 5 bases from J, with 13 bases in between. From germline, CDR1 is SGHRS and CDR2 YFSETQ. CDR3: CASSSSIDQPQHF. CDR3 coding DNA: TGCGCCAGCTCGTCTAGTATAGATCAGCCCCAGCATTTT.

DNA of the CDR3: TGTGCCAGCAGTTACTCCGGCAGGGATAAATACGAGCAGTACTTC. Translation gives CASSYSGRDKYEQYF. V is TRBV6-5 and J is TRBJ2-7; D is perhaps TRBD1 (5 bases). V lost 0 bases and J 4 bases, leaving 13 bases between the germline ends. Germline lookup yields CDR1 MNHEY and CDR2 SVGAGI. This CDR3 has 15 residues.

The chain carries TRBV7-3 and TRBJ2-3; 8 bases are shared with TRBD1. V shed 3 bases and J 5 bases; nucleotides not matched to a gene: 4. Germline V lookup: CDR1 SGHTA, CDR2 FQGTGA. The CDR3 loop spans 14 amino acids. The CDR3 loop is CASSLTGVGDTQYF. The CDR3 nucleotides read TGTGCCAGCAGCTTGACAGGGGTGGGAGATACGCAGTATTTT. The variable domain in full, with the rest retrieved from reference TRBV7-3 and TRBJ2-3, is GAGVSQTPSNKVTEKGKYVELRCDPISGHTALYWYRQSLGQGPEFLIYFQGTGAADDSGLPNDRFFAVRPEGSVSTLKIQRTERGDSAVYLCASSLTGVGDTQYFGPGTRLTVL.

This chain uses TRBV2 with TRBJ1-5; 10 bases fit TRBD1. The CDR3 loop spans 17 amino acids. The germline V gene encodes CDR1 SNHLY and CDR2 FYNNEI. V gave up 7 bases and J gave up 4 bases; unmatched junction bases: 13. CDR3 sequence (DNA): TGTGCCAGCAAAAAAGGGACAGGGGAGGGTCGGAATCAGCCCCAGCATTTT. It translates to CASKKGTGEGRNQPQHF.

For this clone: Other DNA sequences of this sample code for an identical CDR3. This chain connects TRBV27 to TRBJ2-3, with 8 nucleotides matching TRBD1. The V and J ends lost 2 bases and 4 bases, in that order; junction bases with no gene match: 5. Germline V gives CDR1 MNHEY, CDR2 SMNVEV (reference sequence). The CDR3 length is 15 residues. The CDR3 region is CASSLTGTGADTQYF. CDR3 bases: TGTGCCAGCAGTTTAACTGGGACAGGAGCAGATACGCAGTATTTT.

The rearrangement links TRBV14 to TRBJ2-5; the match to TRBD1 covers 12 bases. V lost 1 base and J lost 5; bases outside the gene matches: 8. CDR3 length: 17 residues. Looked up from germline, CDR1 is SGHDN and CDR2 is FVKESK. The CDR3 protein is CASSQAGTGGTRETQYF. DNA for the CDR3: TGTGCCAGCAGCCAAGCCGGGACAGGGGGCACTCGGGAGACCCAGTACTTC.

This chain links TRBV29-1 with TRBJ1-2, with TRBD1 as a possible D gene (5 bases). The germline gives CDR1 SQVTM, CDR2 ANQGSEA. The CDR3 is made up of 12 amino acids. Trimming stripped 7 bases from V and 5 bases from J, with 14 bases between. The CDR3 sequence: CSAAGGEYGYTF. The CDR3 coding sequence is TGCAGCGCTGCGGGGGGGGAGTATGGCTACACCTTC.

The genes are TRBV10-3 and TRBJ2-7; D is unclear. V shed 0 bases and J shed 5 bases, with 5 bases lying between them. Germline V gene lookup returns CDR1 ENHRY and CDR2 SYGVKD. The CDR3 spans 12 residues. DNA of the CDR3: TGTGCCATCAGTGAGTCGCGTAACGAGCAGTACTTC. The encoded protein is CAISESRNEQYF.

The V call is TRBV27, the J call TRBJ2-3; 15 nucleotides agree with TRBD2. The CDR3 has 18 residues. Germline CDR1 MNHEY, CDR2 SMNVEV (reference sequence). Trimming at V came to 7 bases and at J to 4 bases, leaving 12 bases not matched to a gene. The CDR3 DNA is TGTGCCAGCACCCCAATCGGGACTAGCGGGGGGACTGCAGATACGCAGTATTTT. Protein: CASTPIGTSGGTADTQYF.

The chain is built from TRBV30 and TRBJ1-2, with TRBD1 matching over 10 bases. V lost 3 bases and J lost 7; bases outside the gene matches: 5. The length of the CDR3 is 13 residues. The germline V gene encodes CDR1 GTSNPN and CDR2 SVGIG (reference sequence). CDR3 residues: CAWRPGQGSGYTF. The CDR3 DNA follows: TGTGCCTGGAGACCGGGACAGGGGTCTGGCTACACCTTC.

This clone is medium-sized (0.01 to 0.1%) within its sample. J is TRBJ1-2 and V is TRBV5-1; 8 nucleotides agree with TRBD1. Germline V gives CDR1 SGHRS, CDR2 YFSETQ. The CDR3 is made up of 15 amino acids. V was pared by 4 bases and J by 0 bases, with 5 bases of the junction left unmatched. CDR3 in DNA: TGCGCCAGCAGCGCCACAGGGGGGACTAACTATGGCTACACCTTC. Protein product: CASSATGGTNYGYTF.

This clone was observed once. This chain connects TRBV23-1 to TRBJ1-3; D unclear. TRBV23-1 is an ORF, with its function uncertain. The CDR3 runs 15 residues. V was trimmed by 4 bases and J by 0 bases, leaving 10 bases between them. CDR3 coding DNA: TGCGCCAGCAGTCCTGCCGCCTACTCTGGAAACACCATATATTTT. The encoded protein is CASSPAAYSGNTIYF.

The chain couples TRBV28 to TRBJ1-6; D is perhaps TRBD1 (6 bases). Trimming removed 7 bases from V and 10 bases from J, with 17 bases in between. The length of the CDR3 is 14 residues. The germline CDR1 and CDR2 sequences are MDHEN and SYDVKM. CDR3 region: CASIDSGEGSPLHF. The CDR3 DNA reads TGTGCCAGCATCGACTCAGGGGAGGGCTCACCCCTCCACTTT. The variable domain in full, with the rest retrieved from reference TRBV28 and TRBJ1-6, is DVKVTQSSRYLVKRTGEKVFLECVQDMDHENMFWYRQDPGLGLRLIYFSYDVKMKEKGDIPEGYSVSREKKERFSLILESASTNQTSMYLCASIDSGEGSPLHFGNGTRLTVT.

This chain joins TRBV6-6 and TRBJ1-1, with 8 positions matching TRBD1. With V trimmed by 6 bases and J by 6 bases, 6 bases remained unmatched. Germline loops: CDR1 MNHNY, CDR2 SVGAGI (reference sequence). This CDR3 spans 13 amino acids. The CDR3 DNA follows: TGTGCCAGCAGCAGGGGGCGTAACGCTGAAGCTTTCTTT. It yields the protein CASSRGRNAEAFF.

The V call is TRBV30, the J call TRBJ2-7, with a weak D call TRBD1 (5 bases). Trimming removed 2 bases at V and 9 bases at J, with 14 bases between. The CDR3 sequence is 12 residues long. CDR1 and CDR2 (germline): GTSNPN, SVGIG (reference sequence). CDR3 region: CAWSPKGLGQYF. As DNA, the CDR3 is TGTGCCTGGAGTCCTAAGGGGCTGGGGCAGTACTTC.

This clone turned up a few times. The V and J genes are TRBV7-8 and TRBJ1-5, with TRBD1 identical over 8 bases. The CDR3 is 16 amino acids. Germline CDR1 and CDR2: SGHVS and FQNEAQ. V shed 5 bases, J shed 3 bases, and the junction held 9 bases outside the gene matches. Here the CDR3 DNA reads TGTGCCAGCAGCCCCCGACAGGGGAGAAACAATCAGCCCCAGCATTTT. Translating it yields CASSPRQGRNNQPQHF.

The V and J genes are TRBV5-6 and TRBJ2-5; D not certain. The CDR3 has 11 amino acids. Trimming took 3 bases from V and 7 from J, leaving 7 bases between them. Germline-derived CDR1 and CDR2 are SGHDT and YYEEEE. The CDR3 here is CASSSTGTQYF. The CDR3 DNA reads TGTGCCAGCAGCTCAACTGGGACCCAGTACTTC.

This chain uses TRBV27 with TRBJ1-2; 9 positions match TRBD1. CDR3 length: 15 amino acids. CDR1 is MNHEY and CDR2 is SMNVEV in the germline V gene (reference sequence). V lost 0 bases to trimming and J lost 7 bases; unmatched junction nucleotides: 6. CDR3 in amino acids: CASSLSGQGPGGYTF. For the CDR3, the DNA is TGTGCCAGCAGTTTATCGGGACAGGGCCCAGGTGGCTACACCTTC.

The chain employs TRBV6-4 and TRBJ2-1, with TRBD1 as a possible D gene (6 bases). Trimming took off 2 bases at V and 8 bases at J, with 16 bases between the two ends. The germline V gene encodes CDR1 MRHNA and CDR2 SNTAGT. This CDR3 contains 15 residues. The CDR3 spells CASSDRGKGSDEQFF. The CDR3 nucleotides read TGTGCCAGCAGTGACAGGGGGAAAGGCAGCGATGAGCAGTTCTTC.

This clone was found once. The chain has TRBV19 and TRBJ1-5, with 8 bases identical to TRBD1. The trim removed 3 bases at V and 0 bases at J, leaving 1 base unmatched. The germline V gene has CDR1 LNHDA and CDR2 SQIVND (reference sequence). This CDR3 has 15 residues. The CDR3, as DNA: TGTGCCAGTAGTATGGACAGGGATAGCAATCAGCCCCAGCATTTT. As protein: CASSMDRDSNQPQHF. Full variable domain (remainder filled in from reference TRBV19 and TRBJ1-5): DGGITQSPKYLFRKEGQNVTLSCEQNLNHDAMYWYRQDPGQGLRLIYYSQIVNDFQKGDIAEGYSVSREKKESFPLTVTSAQKNPTAFYLCASSMDRDSNQPQHFGDGTRLSIL.

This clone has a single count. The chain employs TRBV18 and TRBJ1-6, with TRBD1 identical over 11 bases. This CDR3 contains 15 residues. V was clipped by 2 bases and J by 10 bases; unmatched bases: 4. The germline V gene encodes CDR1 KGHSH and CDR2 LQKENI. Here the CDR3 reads CASSPEGQGGSPLHF. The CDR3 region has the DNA TGTGCCAGCTCACCAGAGGGACAGGGGGGATCACCCCTCCACTTT.

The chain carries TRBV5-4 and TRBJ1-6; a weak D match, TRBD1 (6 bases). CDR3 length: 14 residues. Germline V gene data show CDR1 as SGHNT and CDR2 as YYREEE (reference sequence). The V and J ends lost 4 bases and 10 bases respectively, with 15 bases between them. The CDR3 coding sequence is TGTGCCAGCAGCCTCAGGGGAGTAGGGTCACCCCTCCACTTT. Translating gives CASSLRGVGSPLHF. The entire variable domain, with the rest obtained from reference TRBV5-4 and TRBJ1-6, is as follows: ETGVTQSPTHLIKTRGQQVTLRCSSQSGHNTVSWYQQALGQGPQFIFQYYREEENGRGNFPPRFSGLQFPNYSSELNVNALELDDSALYLCASSLRGVGSPLHFGNGTRLTVT.

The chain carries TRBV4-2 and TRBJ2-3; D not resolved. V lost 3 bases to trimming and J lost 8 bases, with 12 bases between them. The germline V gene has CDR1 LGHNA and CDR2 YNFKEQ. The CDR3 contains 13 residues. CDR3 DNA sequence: TGTGCCAGCAGCCAGAACCCTTCGGGTACGCAGTATTTT. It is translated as CASSQNPSGTQYF.

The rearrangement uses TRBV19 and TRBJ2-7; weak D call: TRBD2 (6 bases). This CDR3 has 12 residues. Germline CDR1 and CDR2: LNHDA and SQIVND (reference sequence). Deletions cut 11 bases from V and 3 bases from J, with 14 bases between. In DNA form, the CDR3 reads TGTGCCTCCTCCGGGAGCGGCTACGAGCAGTACTTC. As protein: CASSGSGYEQYF. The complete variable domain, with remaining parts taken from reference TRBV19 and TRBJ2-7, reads DGGITQSPKYLFRKEGQNVTLSCEQNLNHDAMYWYRQDPGQGLRLIYYSQIVNDFQKGDIAEGYSVSREKKESFPLTVTSAQKNPTAFYLCASSGSGYEQYFGPGTRLTVT.

The CDR3 DNA follows: TGTGCCAGCCGCAAACAGGGCTCAACTAATGAAAAACTGTTTTTT. Protein: CASRKQGSTNEKLFF. The chain recombines TRBV28 with TRBJ1-4; D might be TRBD1 (6 bases). Germline V gene sequence: CDR1 MDHEN, CDR2 SYDVKM. The germline V and J ends were trimmed by 8 bases and 0 bases, with 13 bases remaining between them. This CDR3 has 15 amino acids.

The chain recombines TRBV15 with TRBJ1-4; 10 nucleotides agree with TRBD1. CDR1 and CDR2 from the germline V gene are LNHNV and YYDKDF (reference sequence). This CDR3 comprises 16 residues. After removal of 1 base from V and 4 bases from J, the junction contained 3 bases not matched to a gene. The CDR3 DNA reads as TGTGCCACCAGCAGAGGACGGGACAGGGGTAATGAAAAACTGTTTTTT. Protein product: CATSRGRDRGNEKLFF.

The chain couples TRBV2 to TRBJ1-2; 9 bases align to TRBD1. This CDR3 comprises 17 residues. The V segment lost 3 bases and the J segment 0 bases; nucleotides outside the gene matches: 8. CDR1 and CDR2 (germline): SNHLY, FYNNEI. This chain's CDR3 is CASSDLGTGRANYGYTF. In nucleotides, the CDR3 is TGTGCCAGCAGTGATTTGGGGACAGGGAGAGCTAACTATGGCTACACCTTC.